The entry that follows covers one TCR beta chain sequence. The antigen is unknown. CDR1 is SGHTA, CDR2 FQGTGA, per germline. V was pared by 3 bases and J by 10 bases, with 7 bases of the junction left unmatched. The CDR3 extends over 15 amino acids. This sample stems from a study of cytomegalovirus exposure and HLA in healthy donors. A multiplex PCR was run with 60 Vbeta primers and 13 Jbeta primers. Data came from immunoSEQ multiplex PCR; TCRdb stores just in-frame clones and leaves some out. Of over 150,000 clones in the sample, approximately 82% were seen once. Study-wide results and caveats: Available immune exposure information covered CMV serostatus only.

The sequencing sample was made of PBMCs. The clonotype originates from a male donor in good health and CMV-seronegative. The chain employs TRBV7-3 and TRBJ2-1, with 12 bases lining up with TRBD2. CDR3 DNA: TGTGCCAGCAGCTTTCGACTAGCGGGAGCTACCGAGCAGTTCTTC. This gives the protein CASSFRLAGATEQFF.